This T cell receptor beta chain appears in the sequencing data of a study of blood T cell repertoires in COVID-19. Background on the study: Acute-phase and convalescent COVID-19 samples originated in the United States, Italy and Spain. T cells, B-cell-depleted T cells, or PBMCs provided the cDNA or gDNA that served as material.

In the authors' methods: Quantification of nucleated cells was approximated via reference gene primer amplification. TCRdb's table, derived via immunoSEQ multiplex PCR, lists solely in-frame clones and lacks some. Clonal size and the V and J genes are those of that table, whereas D and trimming came from the DNA. There are approximately 70,000 clones in the sample; nearly 80% occur only once, and roughly 6.5% lies in the top ten. CDR3 length: 19 amino acids. Looked up from germline, CDR1 is LNHDA and CDR2 is SQIVND (reference sequence). The ends were cut back, 1 base at V and 5 bases at J, with 24 bases in the middle.

V and J are TRBV19 and TRBJ1-5; the D gene is possibly TRBD1 (6 bases). Sequencing was carried out using peripheral blood. The TCR was taken from a woman between 55 and 75 years old with acute or convalescent COVID-19. CDR3 loop: CASSIVVVRQERDDQPQHF. DNA of the CDR3: TGTGCCAGTAGTATAGTAGTAGTTCGACAGGAGAGGGACGATCAGCCCCAGCATTTT.